This T cell receptor (beta chain) was sequenced for a study of T cell responses to AZD1222 COVID-19 vaccine. CDR1 is LNHDA, CDR2 SQIVND, per germline (reference sequence). V was pared by 7 bases and J by 2 bases, with 16 bases of the junction left unmatched. The CDR3 extends over 17 amino acids. Profiled with immunoSEQ multiplex PCR; TCRdb holds only in-frame clones, not every one. The profile shows roughly 42,000 clones, around 81% of them singletons. Note on this clone: Its antigen is undetermined.

Study observations and caveats: Most donors were white British, females outnumbered males, and clonal diversity was possibly underestimated. As reported, nearly half of all spike-specific TCRs target variant regions that are unmutated. Among AZD1222 vaccinees, only 5 to 7 were seropositive at baseline.

The starting material was peripheral blood, obtained on day 0 of AZD1222 vaccination. This clonotype was obtained from an adult in good health. The rearrangement links TRBV19 to TRBJ1-1; TRBD1 matches at 7 bases. CDR3 coding DNA: TGTGCCAGTACCTCCAAAACAGGGGTTCGACTTAACACTGAAGCTTTCTTT. It is translated as CASTSKTGVRLNTEAFF.